These 16 T cell receptor beta chains were all obtained from the same sample, sequenced in a study of response to subunit inactivated influenza vaccine. TCRdb reanalysed the RT-PCR reads using MiXCR and keeps one entry per CDR3 protein. The sample records around 600,000 distinct CDR3 sequences, roughly 10% being singletons. This same sample was also part of a study on T cells expressing NK-cell markers. That report adds: As the method of synthesis, 5'RACE template switching with UMIs yielded TCR beta cDNA.

This specimen was PBMCs from blood, taken on the day of vaccination. The receptors here all came from a man aged 45-60 years who received an inactivated influenza vaccine.

This clonotype was seen only a few times. This sequence joins TRBV10-3 and TRBJ2-5; possibly TRBD1 or TRBD2 for D (5 bases each). The CDR3 sequence is 14 residues long. The germline V gene encodes CDR1 ENHRY and CDR2 SYGVKD. V lost 7 bases, J lost 2 bases, and 14 bases lay in between. The CDR3 region is CAINHGTQQETQYF. The DNA for the CDR3 is TGTGCCATCAACCACGGGACGCAACAAGAGACCCAGTACTTC.

This clonotype appeared many times. This chain connects TRBV7-2 to TRBJ1-5; TRBD1 aligns across 7 bases. This CDR3 has 16 amino acids. Germline CDR1 is SGHTA and CDR2 is FQGNSA. V was clipped by 4 bases and J by 6 bases; unmatched bases: 12. CDR3: CASSSRTGVHIQPQHF. The CDR3 DNA is TGTGCCAGCAGCTCCCGGACAGGAGTACATATTCAGCCCCAGCATTTT.

J is TRBJ2-2 and V is TRBV5-1; D is perhaps TRBD1 or TRBD2 (5 bases each). Trimming stripped 5 bases from V and 5 bases from J, with 13 bases between. The CDR3 consists of 14 residues. In germline, CDR1 is SGHRS, CDR2 YFSETQ. This chain's CDR3 is CASRAWDGTGELFF. The CDR3 DNA follows: TGCGCCAGCAGGGCATGGGACGGAACCGGGGAGCTGTTTTTT.

The V and J genes are TRBV12-3 or TRBV12-4 and TRBJ1-3; the D gene is possibly TRBD1 (6 bases). The CDR3 length is 16 residues. Deletions cut 6 bases from V and 0 bases from J, with 15 bases between. The CDR3 DNA sequence: TGTGCCAGCAGGCCGAGGGGGGACCTCTCTGGAAACACCATATATTTT. Its translation: CASRPRGDLSGNTIYF.

Only a few counts were recorded for this clonotype. V gene TRBV29-1 combines with J gene TRBJ2-1; the D gene is possibly TRBD1 (6 bases). This CDR3 spans 12 amino acids. Germline V CDR1 and CDR2: SQVTM, ANQGSEA. The CDR3 region is CSGDTSYNEQFF. CDR3 bases: TGCAGTGGGGACACCTCTTACAATGAGCAGTTCTTC.

The chain carries TRBV20-1 and TRBJ2-4; 8 bases line up with TRBD1. The CDR3 loop spans 15 amino acids. Unmatched junction bases numbered 4, after V lost 3 bases and J lost 0 bases. Germline V gene lookup returns CDR1 DFQATT and CDR2 SNEGSKA (reference sequence). The CDR3 protein is CSASQTGAAKNIQYF. The DNA for the CDR3 is TGCAGTGCTAGCCAGACAGGGGCAGCCAAAAACATTCAGTACTTC.

This clonotype was observed many times. The chain uses TRBV21-1 and TRBJ2-3; the listed D gene, TRBD2, was not tested against the DNA. TRBV21-1 is labeled a pseudogene. This CDR3 has 17 amino acids. The CDR3 DNA follows: TGTGCCAGCAGCAAAGCTTTCCTAGCGGGAGCGGTAGATACGCAGTATTTT. Translating gives CASSKAFLAGAVDTQYF.

V is TRBV6-1 and J is TRBJ2-5; TRBD2 might be the D (6 bases). Germline V gives CDR1 MNHNS, CDR2 SASEGT. The length of the CDR3 is 13 residues. The V end was cut by 7 bases, the J end by 3 bases, with 12 bases between. CDR3 in DNA: TGTGCCAGCACCTCCCGGGGGAAAGAGACCCAGTACTTC. This gives the protein CASTSRGKETQYF.

This clonotype was picked up a small number of times. J is TRBJ2-7 and V is TRBV5-1; TRBD1 aligns across 11 bases. The CDR3 spans 15 residues. From germline, CDR1 is SGHRS and CDR2 YFSETQ. The J segment lost 4 bases and the V segment lost 3 bases, leaving 6 bases of the junction unmatched. The CDR3, as DNA: TGCGCCAGCAGCTCTCCGGGACAGGGGGTATACGAGCAGTACTTC. Amino acid sequence: CASSSPGQGVYEQYF.

The chain joins TRBV11-2 to TRBJ2-7; 8 nucleotides agree with TRBD2. Germline CDR1 is SGHAT and CDR2 is FQNNGV. J gave up 3 bases and V 1 base, and 5 bases lay outside the gene matches. The CDR3 runs to 15 residues. As DNA, the CDR3 is TGTGCCAGCAGCTTAGGCCTAGCGGGTTTCTACGAGCAGTACTTC. Residues: CASSLGLAGFYEQYF. Using reference TRBV11-2 and TRBJ2-7 for the parts outside the CDR3, the full variable domain is EAGVAQSPRYKIIEKRQSVAFWCNPISGHATLYWYQQILGQGPKLLIQFQNNGVVDDSQLPKDRFSAERLKGVDSTLKIQPAKLEDSAVYLCASSLGLAGFYEQYFGPGTRLTVT.

Concerning this clonotype: Germline and junction disagree at one end, which may indicate a read error. The chain recombines TRBV28 with TRBJ2-7; 7 bases map to TRBD2. CDR1 and CDR2 from the germline V gene are MDHEN and SYDVKM. This CDR3 has 15 amino acids. Written as DNA, the CDR3 is TGTACCAGCAGGACCCTTGGCGGGAGAAACTACGAGCAGTACTTC. Protein: CTSRTLGGRNYEQYF.

The sample holds many counts of this clonotype. The chain has TRBV6-5 and TRBJ2-3, with 9 bases lining up with TRBD1. The CDR3 extends over 15 amino acids. The germline CDR1 and CDR2 sequences are MNHEY and SVGAGI. The trim removed 4 bases at V and 5 bases at J, leaving 7 bases unmatched. The CDR3 is CASSSQGANVDTQYF. The DNA for the CDR3 is TGTGCCAGCAGTTCACAGGGGGCTAATGTAGATACGCAGTATTTT.

V usage is TRBV7-9 and J usage is TRBJ2-1; 7 bases are shared with TRBD1. Per the germline V gene, CDR1 is SEHNR and CDR2 is FQNEAQ (reference sequence). The CDR3 sequence is 14 residues long. V dropped 5 bases and J dropped 7; count of bases not matched to a gene: 8. The CDR3 sequence is CASSLDRATNEQFF. For the CDR3, the DNA is TGTGCCAGCAGCCTTGACAGGGCCACTAATGAGCAGTTCTTC.

This clonotype was counted only a few times. Here the CDR3 reads CASSLERDRTYEQYF. Here the CDR3 DNA reads TGCGCCAGCAGCCTCGAACGGGACCGCACCTACGAGCAGTACTTC. This chain uses TRBV4-3 with TRBJ2-7; D possibly matches TRBD1 or TRBD2 (5 bases each). CDR1 is LGHNA and CDR2 is YSLEER in the germline V gene. V lost 4 bases and J lost 2, with 15 bases in between. The CDR3 consists of 15 residues.

This clonotype was detected only once. This sequence joins TRBV5-1 and TRBJ2-5; maybe TRBD1 (6 bases). The DNA matches TRBJ2-1 better at its end, which makes the J call doubtful. Germline V gene sequence: CDR1 SGHRS, CDR2 YFSETQ. The CDR3 has 13 amino acids. The CDR3 DNA reads as TGCGCCAGCAGACAGGGCCCCCAAGAGACCCAGTTCTTC. This encodes CASRQGPQETQFF.

The chain uses TRBV11-1 and TRBJ2-1; D remains ambiguous. Deletions cut 2 bases from V and 4 bases from J, with 15 bases between. CDR3 length equals 16 residues. Per germline, CDR1 SGHAT and CDR2 FQDESV (reference sequence). CDR3 in amino acids: CASSLLGSARYNEQFF. Here the CDR3 DNA reads TGTGCCAGCAGCTTATTAGGCAGTGCGAGATACAATGAGCAGTTCTTC.